These 16 T cell receptor beta chains came from one sample sequenced in a study of T cell responses to AZD1222 COVID-19 vaccine. Method: immunoSEQ multiplex PCR; TCRdb's copy keeps in-frame clones and lacks some. The sample carries under 140,000 clones, 81% recorded once. This specimen was peripheral blood, taken on day 0 of AZD1222 vaccination. These receptor sequences come from an adult in good health.

This clone was recorded only once. V gene TRBV7-2 combines with J gene TRBJ1-1; 9 nucleotides align to TRBD1. Losses at the gene ends were 5 bases for V and 3 bases for J; bases not matched to a gene: 1. The CDR3 extends over 13 amino acids. Looked up from germline, CDR1 is SGHTA and CDR2 is FQGNSA. The CDR3 DNA sequence: TGTGCCAGCAGCCGGGACAGGGACACTGAAGCTTTCTTT. Its translation: CASSRDRDTEAFF.

This clone occurred once. This sequence joins TRBV15 and TRBJ1-2; possible D gene TRBD1, 6 bases. Germline CDR1 reads LNHNV; CDR2 reads YYDKDF (reference sequence). The CDR3 is 14 amino acids. V lost 0 bases to trimming and J lost 2 bases, with 7 bases between them. This CDR3 reads CATSREGGNYGYTF. The DNA for the CDR3 is TGTGCCACCAGCAGAGAAGGGGGGAACTATGGCTACACCTTC.

The rearrangement joins TRBV7-2 to TRBJ1-1; a weak D match, TRBD1 (6 bases). CDR3 size: 14 residues. Trimming removed 1 base at V and 7 bases at J, with 13 bases between. Germline V lookup: CDR1 SGHTA, CDR2 FQGNSA. The CDR3 bases are TGTGCCAGCAGCTTAGAGGCAGGGGACGGTGAAGCTTTCTTT. Translating it yields CASSLEAGDGEAFF.

The gene calls are TRBV5-1 and TRBJ2-2, with D possibly being TRBD1 or TRBD2 (5 bases each). The CDR3 length is 17 residues. The V gene lost 3 bases and the J gene lost 5 bases, with 20 bases spanning the gap. Germline V gives CDR1 SGHRS, CDR2 YFSETQ. The DNA for the CDR3 is TGCGCCAGCAGCTCTCGGGTGGGGACCGCGCGGACCGGGGAGCTGTTTTTT. Translating it yields CASSSRVGTARTGELFF.

This chain joins TRBV7-3 and TRBJ1-5, with unresolved D. The CDR3 is made up of 14 amino acids. Trimming pared 9 bases from V and 2 bases from J, leaving 14 bases between. Germline values: CDR1 SGHTA, CDR2 FQGTGA. CDR3: CARMRENGNQPQHF. CDR3 coding DNA: TGTGCCAGGATGAGGGAAAATGGCAATCAGCCCCAGCATTTT. The full variable domain, completed using reference TRBV7-3 and TRBJ1-5, is GAGVSQTPSNKVTEKGKYVELRCDPISGHTALYWYRQSLGQGPEFLIYFQGTGAADDSGLPNDRFFAVRPEGSVSTLKIQRTERGDSAVYLCARMRENGNQPQHFGDGTRLSIL.

The chain couples TRBV15 to TRBJ1-1; 9 bases are shared with TRBD1. The length of the CDR3 is 13 residues. Germline values: CDR1 LNHNV, CDR2 YYDKDF (reference sequence). Unmatched junction bases numbered 4, after V lost 3 bases and J lost 8 bases. CDR3 sequence (DNA): TGTGCCACCAGCAGTGGACAGGGGAGAGAAGCTTTCTTT. It is translated as CATSSGQGREAFF. The full variable domain, rest sourced from reference TRBV15 and TRBJ1-1, is DAMVIQNPRYQVTQFGKPVTLSCSQTLNHNVMYWYQQKSSQAPKLLFHYYDKDFNNEADTPDNFQSRRPNTSFCFLDIRSPGLGDTAMYLCATSSGQGREAFFGQGTRLTVV.

The chain is built from TRBV5-1 and TRBJ2-1, with D uncertain. The CDR3 is 14 amino acids. The germline V gene has CDR1 SGHRS and CDR2 YFSETQ. Between the trimmed V and J ends, which lost 2 bases and 1 base, there was a span of 7 bases. The CDR3 here is CASSLPASYNEQFF. In nucleotides, the CDR3 is TGCGCCAGCAGCTTACCAGCGTCCTACAATGAGCAGTTCTTC. Complete variable domain (other parts from reference TRBV5-1 and TRBJ2-1): KAGVTQTPRYLIKTRGQQVTLSCSPISGHRSVSWYQQTPGQGLQFLFEYFSETQRNKGNFPGRFSGRQFSNSRSEMNVSTLELGDSALYLCASSLPASYNEQFFGPGTRLTVL.

This sequence joins TRBV4-3 and TRBJ1-1, with no clear D. V was cut by 3 bases and J by 1 base, with 9 bases left in between. This CDR3 region has 14 residues. The germline V gene encodes CDR1 LGHNA and CDR2 YSLEER. CDR3 sequence: CASSHNMGNTEAFF. CDR3 nucleotides: TGCGCCAGCAGCCATAACATGGGGAACACTGAAGCTTTCTTT.

V is TRBV12-3 or TRBV12-4 and J is TRBJ2-5, with TRBD1 identical over 7 bases. V shed 7 bases and J 7 bases; nucleotides not matched to a gene: 9. The CDR3 is 13 residues long. The CDR3 DNA sequence: TGTGCCAGCACCTTGGGGGACAGAGGGACCCAGTACTTC. Translation gives CASTLGDRGTQYF.

The chain links TRBV5-1 to TRBJ2-2; D gene unclear. V gave up 9 bases and J gave up 0 bases, with 12 bases separating them. This CDR3 is 14 amino acids long. Germline assignment: CDR1 SGHRS and CDR2 YFSETQ. The CDR3 DNA follows: TGCGCCACCGCCCAGAGACCGAACACCGGGGAGCTGTTTTTT. Amino acids: CATAQRPNTGELFF.

The chain recombines TRBV19 with TRBJ1-5; possibly TRBD1 for D (5 bases). V lost 7 bases, J lost 4 bases, and 20 bases lay in between. This CDR3 has 16 amino acids. Germline CDR1 reads LNHDA; CDR2 reads SQIVND (reference sequence). The CDR3 DNA follows: TGTGCCAGTACCCCCTCTAAGGGGTCAGCAAATCAGCCCCAGCATTTT. Residues: CASTPSKGSANQPQHF.

The chain has TRBV19 and TRBJ2-7; 11 bases align to TRBD2. Losses at the gene ends were 1 base for V and 2 bases for J; bases not matched to a gene: 1. The germline V gene has CDR1 LNHDA and CDR2 SQIVND (reference sequence). The CDR3 has 15 amino acids. CDR3 DNA sequence: TGTGCCAGTAGTATAGGACTAGCGGGAACCTACGAGCAGTACTTC. Encoded protein: CASSIGLAGTYEQYF.

The V and J genes are TRBV28 and TRBJ2-1; 9 positions match TRBD2. The CDR3 length is 15 residues. CDR1 and CDR2 from the germline V gene are MDHEN and SYDVKM. V was pared by 7 bases and J by 3 bases, with 7 bases of the junction left unmatched. The CDR3 DNA reads as TGTGCCAGCAATAGCCGAGCGGGGGGCTACAATGAGCAGTTCTTC. It encodes CASNSRAGGYNEQFF.

The chain employs TRBV7-2 and TRBJ1-2; 9 nucleotides align to TRBD1. J lost 3 bases, V lost 0 bases, and 5 bases had no gene match. CDR1 SGHTA and CDR2 FQGNSA come from the germline V gene. This CDR3 region has 16 residues. CDR3 amino acids: CASSLATGQGDYGYTF. In DNA, the CDR3 is TGTGCCAGCAGCTTAGCGACGGGACAGGGAGACTATGGCTACACCTTC.

The V call is TRBV7-6, the J call TRBJ1-1; no clear D. V gave up 5 bases and J gave up 7 bases, with 14 bases separating them. Germline V gene data show CDR1 as SGHVS and CDR2 as FNYEAQ. CDR3 length: 13 amino acids. CDR3 DNA: TGTGCCAGCAGCCCTCAAAGGAGCGGTGAAGCTTTCTTT. This sequence encodes CASSPQRSGEAFF.

This clone appeared once. This chain joins TRBV11-2 and TRBJ2-7; D is uncertain. The length of the CDR3 is 12 residues. In germline, CDR1 is SGHAT, CDR2 FQNNGV. V was cut by 5 bases and J by 3 bases, with 8 bases left in between. CDR3 residues: CASSNSYYEQYF. The CDR3 DNA sequence: TGTGCCAGCAGCAATAGCTACTACGAGCAGTACTTC.